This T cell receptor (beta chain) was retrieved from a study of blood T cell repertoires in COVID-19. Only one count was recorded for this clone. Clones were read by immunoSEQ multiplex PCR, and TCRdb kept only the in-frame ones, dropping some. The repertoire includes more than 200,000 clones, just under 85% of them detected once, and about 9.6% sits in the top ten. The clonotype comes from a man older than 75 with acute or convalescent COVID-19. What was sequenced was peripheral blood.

DNA for the CDR3: TGTGCCAGCTCACCAGCGACAATGACGGACTACACTGAAGCTTTCTTT. Translation gives CASSPATMTDYTEAFF. The chain couples TRBV18 to TRBJ1-1; D gene ambiguous. This CDR3 is 16 amino acids long. V was shortened by 2 bases and J by 3 bases, with 16 bases between the two germline ends. Germline CDR1 reads KGHSH; CDR2 reads LQKENI.